The 6 T cell receptor beta chains in this list originate from one sample, sequenced in a study of blood T cell repertoires in COVID-19. This table comes from immunoSEQ multiplex PCR, and its TCRdb copy is limited to in-frame clones, with some not included. The sample lists around 190,000 clones, about 86% occurring once. Material for sequencing was peripheral blood. The origin of the receptors is a man in his fifties or sixties with active or convalescent COVID-19.

The chain employs TRBV9 and TRBJ2-4; the D gene is possibly TRBD1 (5 bases). Between the trimmed V and J ends, which lost 3 bases and 3 bases, there was a span of 22 bases. CDR3 length: 18 residues. CDR1 and CDR2 (germline): SGDLS, YYNGEE. The CDR3 nucleotides read TGTGCCAGCAGCGCACACATGGGGCAGGATTTGGTCAAAAACATTCAGTACTTC. Its translation: CASSAHMGQDLVKNIQYF.

The chain combines TRBV12-3 or TRBV12-4 with TRBJ1-1; D gene unclear. CDR3 length: 13 residues. V gave up 3 bases and J gave up 2 bases, with 7 bases separating them. CDR3 region: CASSFSPNTEAFF. As DNA, the CDR3 is TGTGCCAGCAGTTTTTCCCCTAACACTGAAGCTTTCTTT.

J is TRBJ2-1 and V is TRBV19, with 7 nucleotides matching TRBD1. Germline-derived CDR1 and CDR2 are LNHDA and SQIVND (reference sequence). J lost 4 bases, V lost 5 bases, and 5 bases had no gene match. The CDR3 is made up of 14 amino acids. CDR3 DNA sequence: TGTGCCAGTAGTGCAACAGGGGTGTACAATGAGCAGTTCTTC. It codes for CASSATGVYNEQFF.

This chain joins TRBV6-6 and TRBJ1-5, with 7 bases identical to TRBD1. J lost 6 bases, V lost 3 bases, and 5 bases had no gene match. Per germline, CDR1 MNHNY and CDR2 SVGAGI (reference sequence). This CDR3 comprises 14 residues. The CDR3 region is CASSYTGDVQPQHF. CDR3 bases: TGTGCCAGCAGTTATACAGGGGACGTTCAGCCCCAGCATTTT.

The CDR3 loop reads CASSGGSPGELFF. The CDR3, as DNA: TGTGCCAGTTCAGGGGGCTCTCCCGGGGAGCTGTTTTTT. The V gene is TRBV12-3 or TRBV12-4, the J gene TRBJ2-2, with 8 nucleotides matching TRBD1. The CDR3 length is 13 residues. V gave up 9 bases and J gave up 6 bases; unmatched junction bases: 6.

This clone was observed a few times. The V and J genes are TRBV7-9 and TRBJ2-1, with 7 bases identical to TRBD2. Germline V lookup: CDR1 SEHNR, CDR2 FQNEAQ (reference sequence). This CDR3 is 16 amino acids long. Trimming cost V 3 bases and J 11 bases; bases outside gene matches: 16. CDR3 loop: CASSFSGEGGGGKQFF. The CDR3 region has the DNA TGTGCCAGCAGCTTTTCGGGGGAGGGAGGAGGCGGGAAGCAGTTCTTC.